The 6 T cell receptor beta chains given below trace back to one sample, sequenced in a study of cytomegalovirus exposure and HLA in healthy donors. TCRdb keeps only in-frame clones here, not all; method: immunoSEQ multiplex PCR. The top ten hold approximately 0.94% of the sample, which has about 300,000 clones, approximately 87% seen once. Sequenced sample: PBMCs. These receptors were obtained from a woman under 30 in good health and CMV-seronegative.

In this sample, this clone turned up once. The chain has TRBV27 and TRBJ2-7, with a weak D call TRBD2 (6 bases). Germline-derived CDR1 and CDR2 are MNHEY and SMNVEV (reference sequence). Trimming took off 3 bases at V and 2 bases at J, with 11 bases between the two ends. The CDR3 is 14 residues long. CDR3 nucleotides: TGTGCCAGCAGTTTTGGGCGGGGCACCTACGAGCAGTACTTC. Its protein is CASSFGRGTYEQYF.

The V gene is TRBV7-9, the J gene TRBJ2-1; the match to TRBD2 covers 7 bases. Looked up from germline, CDR1 is SEHNR and CDR2 is FQNEAQ (reference sequence). The CDR3 contains 15 residues. V lost 5 bases to trimming and J lost 4 bases; unmatched junction nucleotides: 8. CDR3 bases: TGTGCCAGCAGCCTAGGTCTAGCGGTATACAATGAGCAGTTCTTC. This encodes CASSLGLAVYNEQFF. Full variable domain (missing parts from reference TRBV7-9 and TRBJ2-1): DTGVSQNPRHKITKRGQNVTFRCDPISEHNRLYWYRQTLGQGPEFLTYFQNEAQLEKSRLLSDRFSAERPKGSFSTLEIQRTEQGDSAMYLCASSLGLAVYNEQFFGPGTRLTVL.

The chain uses TRBV9 and TRBJ2-2; weak D call: TRBD2 (6 bases). In germline, CDR1 is SGDLS, CDR2 YYNGEE. V was shortened by 1 base and J by 6 bases, with 13 bases between the two germline ends. The length of the CDR3 is 15 residues. CDR3 loop: CASSVSPGEAGELFF. DNA for the CDR3: TGTGCCAGCAGCGTATCTCCGGGAGAGGCCGGGGAGCTGTTTTTT. The entire variable domain, with the rest obtained from reference TRBV9 and TRBJ2-2, is as follows: DSGVTQTPKHLITATGQRVTLRCSPRSGDLSVYWYQQSLDQGLQFLIQYYNGEERAKGNILERFSAQQFPDLHSELNLSSLELGDSALYFCASSVSPGEAGELFFGEGSRLTVL.

A single count supports this clone. The CDR3 sequence is CASSQEYRDQETQYF. The DNA for the CDR3 is TGTGCCAGCAGCCAAGAGTACAGAGACCAAGAGACCCAGTACTTC. The chain is built from TRBV4-2 and TRBJ2-5; D is unclear. CDR1 and CDR2 (germline): LGHNA, YNFKEQ. The CDR3 contains 15 residues. V was clipped by 0 bases and J by 0 bases, with 8 bases between them.

The chain uses TRBV23-1 and TRBJ2-4; D possibly corresponds to TRBD1 (6 bases). TRBV23-1 is an ORF, and what it does is uncertain. The CDR3 runs 16 residues. With 4 bases removed from V and 2 bases from J, the gap between germline ends came to 15 bases. CDR3 DNA: TGCGCCAGCAGTCCTCAGGGGAGCGAGACCAAAAACATTCAGTACTTC. Amino acids: CASSPQGSETKNIQYF.

The chain employs TRBV5-1 and TRBJ2-7, with TRBD1 matching 8 bases. The CDR3 has 15 residues. CDR1 and CDR2 from the germline V gene are SGHRS and YFSETQ. The junction had 7 bases not matched to a gene; V was cut back by 2 bases and J by 3 bases. The DNA of the CDR3 is TGCGCCAGCAGCTTAGAAACAGGGGGTCTCTACGAGCAGTACTTC. Protein sequence: CASSLETGGLYEQYF.